Listed here are 27 T cell receptor beta chains from one sample, sequenced in a study of T cells in women clearing cervical HPV infection. Profiling relied on immunoSEQ multiplex PCR, and the TCRdb table lists in-frame clones only, not all of them. The listing records 15,000 to 20,000 clones. Sequenced material: blood buffy coat. The source is a woman aged 18 to 75 with a cervical HPV16 infection that either progressed to CIN3+ or cleared (not recorded which).

As regards this clone: From the germline J gene comes the end of the CDR3, since the read stops 3 residues before it. This sequence joins TRBV7-6 and TRBJ2-7; 7 bases fit TRBD1. The CDR3 is 17 residues long. The V gene's germline CDR1 is SGHVS and CDR2 FNYEAQ. The trim removed 0 bases at V and 2 bases at J, leaving 10 bases unmatched. The sequenced part of the CDR3 DNA is TGTGCCAGCAGCTTAGCGGCGGCAGGGGGATCCCCCTACGAG. This encodes CASSLAAAGGSPYE. The whole CDR3 protein reads CASSLAAAGGSPYEQYF.

Concerning this clone: The read terminates 3 residues ahead of where the CDR3 ends, so the germline J gene completes it. The gene calls are TRBV5-4 and TRBJ2-7, with D possibly being TRBD1 or TRBD2 (5 bases each). Between the trimmed V and J ends, which lost 1 base and 2 bases, there was a span of 7 bases. The germline CDR1 and CDR2 sequences are SGHNT and YYREEE (reference sequence). There are 13 residues in the CDR3. CDR3 loop: CASSLRGAYEQYF. CDR3 bases read: TGTGCCAGCAGCTTGAGGGGAGCCTACGAG.

With respect to this clone: The read stops 3 residues short of the end of the CDR3; the missing end is completed from the germline J gene. The chain couples TRBV6-2 or TRBV6-3 to TRBJ1-6, with D possibly TRBD1 on 5 matching bases. V was cut by 8 bases and J by 7 bases, with 9 bases left in between. CDR1 and CDR2 (germline): MNHEY, SVGEGT. This CDR3 comprises 12 residues. CDR3 in amino acids: CASLTGNSPLHF. The CDR3 DNA, read in part, is TGTGCCAGCCTAACAGGCAATTCACCC.

CDR3 residues: CAWSTGRTGELFF. The covered CDR3 bases are TGTGCCTGGAGCACGGGGAGAACCGGGGAG. The rearrangement uses TRBV30 and TRBJ2-2; D is possibly TRBD2 (5 bases). The missing CDR3 end, 3 residues past where the read stops, is filled in from the germline J gene. V was shortened by 3 bases and J by 5 bases, with 10 bases between the two germline ends. CDR3 length equals 13 residues. The V gene's germline CDR1 is GTSNPN and CDR2 SVGIG (reference sequence).

Details on this clone: From the germline J gene comes the end of the CDR3, since the read stops 3 residues before it. This chain joins TRBV6-2 or TRBV6-3 and TRBJ2-1, with D maybe TRBD2 (6 bases). The CDR3 extends over 13 amino acids. Trimming left V 4 bases short and J 6 bases short, with 10 bases between. Germline V gives CDR1 MNHEY, CDR2 SVGEGT. The CDR3 protein is CASSFAGINEQFF. Incomplete CDR3 DNA: TGTGCCAGCAGTTTTGCGGGGATCAATGAG.

As regards this clone: The read is 3 residues too short to cover the CDR3 end, so that end is filled in from the germline J gene. The chain carries TRBV28 and TRBJ2-5, with a weak D call TRBD1 (5 bases). The V end was cut by 2 bases, the J end by 2 bases, with 12 bases between. Germline CDR1 and CDR2: MDHEN and SYDVKM. CDR3 length: 15 amino acids. Partial CDR3 DNA: TGTGCCAGCAGTTTAGTCATGACAGTTCAAGAGACC. This encodes CASSLVMTVQET. The full CDR3 reads CASSLVMTVQETQYF.

About this clone: The read terminates 3 residues ahead of where the CDR3 ends, so the germline J gene completes it. The chain links TRBV20-1 to TRBJ1-4; unclear D gene. Trimming removed 5 bases from V and 3 bases from J, with 16 bases in between. The CDR3 runs to 15 residues. Germline lookup yields CDR1 DFQATT and CDR2 SNEGSKA (reference sequence). CDR3: CSAPSKPGSNEKLFF. The DNA read from the CDR3 is TGCAGTGCTCCCTCTAAACCAGGATCTAATGAAAAA.

About this clone itself: The read falls 3 residues short of the CDR3 end, and the missing part is taken from the germline J gene. V is TRBV19 and J is TRBJ2-2; 7 nucleotides line up with TRBD2. This CDR3 has 14 amino acids. Germline assignment: CDR1 LNHDA and CDR2 SQIVND (reference sequence). Unmatched junction bases numbered 10, after V lost 10 bases and J lost 5 bases. This CDR3 is CATETPGGTGELFF. The sequenced part of the CDR3 DNA is TGTGCCACCGAAACTCCCGGGGGGACCGGGGAG.

Concerning this clone: The sequence runs out 3 residues before the end of the CDR3; the remainder is reconstructed from the germline J gene. V is TRBV19 and J is TRBJ1-5; D possibly corresponds to TRBD1 (5 bases). V was trimmed by 0 bases and J by 7 bases, leaving 7 bases between them. In germline, CDR1 is LNHDA, CDR2 SQIVND (reference sequence). The CDR3 sequence is 13 residues long. CDR3 sequence: CASSIDRVQPQHF. The part of the CDR3 DNA that was read is TGTGCCAGTAGTATAGACAGGGTACAGCCC.

This clone is called medium-sized based on its frequency. The CDR3 end is not reached by the read, which stops 3 residues before it; the germline J gene fills it in. This chain uses TRBV15 with TRBJ1-5; 9 bases fit TRBD1. Trimming cost V 2 bases and J 4 bases; bases outside gene matches: 12. The germline CDR1 and CDR2 sequences are LNHNV and YYDKDF (reference sequence). This CDR3 is built from 18 residues. The CDR3 sequence is CATSRTRLTGGVNQPQHF. The sequenced part of the CDR3 DNA is TGTGCCACCAGCAGAACCCGTCTGACAGGGGGTGTAAATCAGCCC.

Concerning this clone: The read falls 3 residues short of the CDR3 end, and the missing part is taken from the germline J gene. Other DNA sequences in the sample encode the same CDR3. The rearrangement uses TRBV5-6 and TRBJ1-5; weak D call: TRBD1 (6 bases). The V end lost 4 bases, the J end lost 7 bases, and 15 bases lay between the germline ends. The CDR3 is made up of 14 amino acids. Germline V gives CDR1 SGHDT, CDR2 YYEEEE. The CDR3: CASSQGTFGQPQHF. The part of the CDR3 DNA that was read is TGTGCCAGCAGCCAAGGGACATTTGGGCAGCCC.

Details on this clone: From the germline J gene comes the end of the CDR3, since the read stops 3 residues before it. V gene TRBV19 combines with J gene TRBJ1-1; tentative D call: TRBD1 (6 bases). The CDR3 length is 15 residues. Per the germline V gene, CDR1 is LNHDA and CDR2 is SQIVND (reference sequence). V was shortened by 6 bases and J by 1 base, with 15 bases between the two germline ends. CDR3 sequence reads: CASSPDTGKNTEAFF. The sequenced part of the CDR3 DNA is TGTGCCAGTAGCCCGGATACAGGGAAGAACACTGAA. Based on the CDR3 plus reference TRBV19 and TRBJ1-1, the full variable domain is DGGITQSPKYLFRKEGQNVTLSCEQNLNHDAMYWYRQDPGQGLRLIYYSQIVNDFQKGDIAEGYSVSREKKESFPLTVTSAQKNPTAFYLCASSPDTGKNTEAFFGQGTRLTVV.

About this clone itself: The read falls 3 residues short of the CDR3 end, and the missing part is taken from the germline J gene. The chain uses TRBV5-1 and TRBJ2-5; D unresolved. Trimming took off 0 bases at V and 1 base at J, with 7 bases between the two ends. Germline V gene sequence: CDR1 SGHRS, CDR2 YFSETQ. The CDR3 has 14 residues. The CDR3 sequence: CASSLGGFQETQYF. The sequenced CDR3 bases are TGCGCCAGCAGCTTGGGTGGCTTCCAAGAGACC.

A note on this clone: Read sequence stops 3 residues before the CDR3 end, and the germline J gene provides the missing end. The chain joins TRBV5-1 to TRBJ2-3; 7 bases are shared with TRBD2. Per germline, CDR1 SGHRS and CDR2 YFSETQ. V gave up 0 bases and J gave up 4 bases; unmatched junction bases: 2. CDR3 length: 14 residues. The part of the CDR3 DNA that was read is TGCGCCAGCAGCTTGGAGCGGGACGCAGATACG. Its protein is CASSLERDADT. The whole CDR3 region reads CASSLERDADTQYF.

As concerns this clone: Read data end 3 residues before the CDR3 end; the end is taken from the germline J gene. V gene TRBV6-2 or TRBV6-3 combines with J gene TRBJ2-1; TRBD2 matches at 7 bases. Losses at the gene ends were 6 bases for V and 0 bases for J; bases not matched to a gene: 5. Per germline, CDR1 MNHEY and CDR2 SVGEGT. The length of the CDR3 is 15 residues. CDR3 sequence: CASSRLATSYNEQFF. The sequenced CDR3 bases are TGTGCCAGCAGCCGACTAGCTACCTCCTACAATGAG.

A remark on this clone: The read stops 3 residues short of the end of the CDR3; the missing end is completed from the germline J gene. The chain links TRBV30 to TRBJ1-6; TRBD1 aligns across 8 bases. Unmatched junction bases numbered 2, after V lost 3 bases and J lost 7 bases. CDR3 length equals 13 residues. Germline CDR1 is GTSNPN and CDR2 is SVGIG (reference sequence). The part of the CDR3 DNA that was read is TGTGCCTGGAGATACAGGGGGAATTCACCC. Translated: CAWRYRGNSP. The CDR3 as a whole reads CAWRYRGNSPLHF.

The CDR3: CASTQRASTDTQYF. The sequenced CDR3 bases are TGTGCCAGCACTCAGCGGGCTAGCACAGATACG. V is TRBV5-8 and J is TRBJ2-3, with D maybe TRBD2 (6 bases). The CDR3 end lies 3 residues beyond the end of the read and is filled in from the germline J gene. Germline CDR1 SGHTS, CDR2 YDEGEE. This CDR3 has 14 residues. The ends were cut back, 6 bases at V and 0 bases at J, with 11 bases in the middle.

Points on this clone: From the germline J gene comes the end of the CDR3, since the read stops 3 residues before it. This chain joins TRBV15 and TRBJ2-7, with D possibly TRBD1 on 5 matching bases. The length of the CDR3 is 15 residues. Trimming took 0 bases from V and 6 from J, leaving 15 bases between them. Germline CDR1 is LNHNV and CDR2 is YYDKDF (reference sequence). Partial CDR3 DNA: TGTGCCACCAGCAGAGACCAGCAGGGAAGTCGCGAG. It codes for CATSRDQQGSRE. The whole CDR3 is CATSRDQQGSREQYF.

As regards this clone: The DNA ends 3 residues before the CDR3 does, and the rest of the CDR3 is filled in from the germline J gene. V gene TRBV19 combines with J gene TRBJ1-2, with a weak D call TRBD1 (5 bases). From germline, CDR1 is LNHDA and CDR2 SQIVND (reference sequence). The CDR3 length is 16 residues. V was shortened by 1 base and J by 2 bases, with 14 bases between the two germline ends. The CDR3: CASSIGPRGANYGYTF. The CDR3 DNA, read in part, is TGTGCCAGTAGTATAGGCCCACGTGGGGCCAACTATGGC.

Notes on this clone: The read terminates 3 residues ahead of where the CDR3 ends, so the germline J gene completes it. The chain joins TRBV30 to TRBJ2-4; 9 positions match TRBD2. Germline CDR1 is GTSNPN and CDR2 is SVGIG (reference sequence). The CDR3 has 20 amino acids. With V trimmed by 0 bases and J by 0 bases, 15 bases remained unmatched. This CDR3 reads CAWSVPPGLAGYLAKNIQYF. The CDR3 DNA, read in part, is TGTGCCTGGAGTGTTCCCCCGGGTCTAGCGGGGTATCTAGCCAAAAACATT.

Comment on this clone: The CDR3 extends 3 residues past the end of the read, so its final part is completed from the germline J gene. The gene calls are TRBV7-9 and TRBJ1-1, with D perhaps TRBD1 (5 bases). The germline V and J ends were trimmed by 8 bases and 1 base, with 8 bases remaining between them. Germline CDR1 SEHNR, CDR2 FQNEAQ (reference sequence). CDR3 length: 12 residues. The covered CDR3 bases are TGTGCCAGCGGACACGCGAACACTGAA. Residues: CASGHANTE. The complete CDR3 protein is CASGHANTEAFF.

In terms of frequency, this clone is medium-sized. The read is 3 residues too short to cover the CDR3 end, so that end is filled in from the germline J gene. The chain combines TRBV28 with TRBJ2-5; 8 bases agree with TRBD1. The length of the CDR3 is 18 residues. J was trimmed by 5 bases and V by 4 bases; bases with no gene match: 18. CDR1 and CDR2 (germline): MDHEN, SYDVKM. The part of the CDR3 DNA that was read is TGTGCCAGCAGTTCATACATCACTAAGGGACAGGTCGGGGAGACC. The encoded protein is CASSSYITKGQVGET. The full CDR3 reads CASSSYITKGQVGETQYF.

With regard to this clone: The observed sequence ends 3 residues before the CDR3 terminus, with the missing tail filled in from the germline J gene. The V and J genes are TRBV10-3 and TRBJ2-1, with a possible D match to TRBD1 (5 bases). Germline V gives CDR1 ENHRY, CDR2 SYGVKD. Trimming pared 3 bases from V and 5 bases from J, leaving 5 bases between. This CDR3 comprises 12 residues. CDR3 DNA, as far as it was read: TGTGCCATCAGTGACAGGGACAATGAG. Translating it yields CAISDRDNE. The full CDR3 reads CAISDRDNEQFF.

As to this clone: The read stops 3 residues short of the end of the CDR3; the missing end is completed from the germline J gene. This chain connects TRBV29-1 to TRBJ1-2; D may be TRBD1 (6 bases). Trimming cost V 5 bases and J 6 bases, with 19 bases left between them. The germline V gene has CDR1 SQVTM and CDR2 ANQGSEA. CDR3 size: 14 residues. The CDR3 reads CSVWEDTGPNGYTF. Partial CDR3 DNA: TGCAGCGTTTGGGAAGATACAGGGCCGAATGGC.

Considering frequency, this clone is medium-sized. The read terminates 3 residues before the CDR3 end, so the remaining end is supplied by the germline J gene. The rearrangement uses TRBV28 and TRBJ1-2; no clear D gene. Between the trimmed V and J ends, which lost 3 bases and 4 bases, there was a span of 12 bases. The CDR3 is 14 residues long. Germline V gene sequence: CDR1 MDHEN, CDR2 SYDVKM. CDR3 bases read: TGTGCCAGCAGTTTGACGGAACGCGGCTATGGC. This gives the protein CASSLTERGYG. The whole CDR3 sequence is CASSLTERGYGYTF.

Details on this clone: The CDR3 end is not reached by the read, which stops 3 residues before it; the germline J gene fills it in. The genes are TRBV30 and TRBJ1-2; D remains unclear. From germline, CDR1 is GTSNPN and CDR2 SVGIG (reference sequence). The CDR3 sequence is 10 residues long. CDR3 loop: CAWSVRGYTF. Incomplete CDR3 DNA: TGTGCCTGGAGTGTACGGGGC.

A word on this clone: Read coverage stops 3 residues before the CDR3 terminus; the germline J gene supplies the remainder. The J gene is TRBJ2-5, the V gene TRBV7-9; tentative D call: TRBD2 (5 bases). The CDR3 contains 13 residues. V shed 2 bases and J shed 3 bases, with 7 bases lying between them. Germline CDR1 and CDR2: SEHNR and FQNEAQ (reference sequence). The CDR3 loop reads CASSLSGEETQYF. The covered CDR3 bases are TGTGCCAGCAGCTTAAGCGGAGAAGAGACC.